Listed below are T cell receptor beta chains from one sample, sequenced in a study of a mutant IDH1 vaccine in newly diagnosed glioma. Profiling relied on immunoSEQ multiplex PCR, and the TCRdb table lists in-frame clones only, not all of them. Of roughly 50,000 clones in the sample, about 81% were seen once. These TCRs are of unknown antigen specificity. The material was PBMCs, obtained from a glioma patient whose treatment included an IDH1 peptide vaccine. These receptors originate from a woman between 35 and 50 years old with glioma. Some clones in this sample may be carry-over from other donors' samples. The CDR3 runs from the conserved cysteine through the conserved F or W. D genes are given only for firm matches. Rows give clone size only sometimes, using once, few, many, or a class for an expanded clone.

D gene	V gene	J gene	clone size	CDR3 DNA	CDR3 protein
TRBD1	TRBV19	TRBJ1-5	-	TGTGCCAGTAGTATAGCCGCCGCGACAGGGGGTCTGCCCCAGCATTTT	CASSIAAATGGLPQHF
TRBD1	TRBV2	TRBJ2-1	-	TGTGCCAGCAGTGGGACAGGGAGTGAGCAGTTCTTC	CASSGTGSEQFF
TRBD1	TRBV7-2	TRBJ1-1	-	TGTGCCAGCAGCCGCCGACAGGGGGCTAGGAACACTGAAGCTTTCTTT	CASSRRQGARNTEAFF
TRBD1	TRBV7-6	TRBJ2-7	-	TGTGCCAGCAGCTTTTCTATGACAGGGAGTCGCGAGCAGTACTTC	CASSFSMTGSREQYF
-	TRBV29-1	TRBJ2-3	few	TGCAGCGTTGAAGACAGGGCTACGACAGATACGCAGTATTTT	CSVEDRATTDTQYF
-	TRBV25-1	TRBJ2-2	-	TGTGCCAGCAGCCTGTCTGCCCGGGTCACCGGGGAGCTGTTTTTT	CASSLSARVTGELFF
-	TRBV7-9	TRBJ1-1	-	TGTGCCAGCAGCTGGAGCTCCGGGCCTGAAGCTTTCTTT	CASSWSSGPEAFF
-	TRBV10-3	TRBJ1-5	few	TGTGCCATCAGCAGGGAGAATCAGCCCCAGCATTTT	CAISRENQPQHF
-	TRBV30	TRBJ1-5	few	TGTGCCTGGAGTGTAGTTGGGTGGGAGCCCCAGCATTTT	CAWSVVGWEPQHF
TRBD2	TRBV7-2	TRBJ2-3	-	TGTGCCAGCAGCTTAAGCGGGGGCACAGATACGCAGTATTTT	CASSLSGGTDTQYF
-	TRBV11-2	TRBJ1-6	-	TGTGCCAGCAGCCCACCGGGGAGTTCACCCCTCCACTTT	CASSPPGSSPLHF
-	TRBV7-9	TRBJ1-5	-	TGTGCCAGCAGCGGGGACGGGAGAATGGGCAATCAGCCCCAGCATTTT	CASSGDGRMGNQPQHF
-	TRBV6-5	TRBJ1-5	-	TGTGCCAGCAGTTACCCGACAGGCCACAATCAGCCCCAGCATTTT	CASSYPTGHNQPQHF
-	TRBV2	TRBJ1-2	-	TGTGCCAGGGAGGTTGGTAGGGGCTACACCTTC	CAREVGRGYTF
-	TRBV19	TRBJ1-5	-	TGTGCCAGTAGTATACCGGACCCCTTCCCTCAGCCCCAGCATTTT	CASSIPDPFPQPQHF
-	TRBV19	TRBJ1-5	-	TGTGCCAGTACCCCTCTGGGGCAGTTAAATCAGCCCCAGCATTTT	CASTPLGQLNQPQHF
TRBD1	TRBV7-9	TRBJ1-2	-	TGTGCCAGCAGCTTGGGGCAGGGGGATGGCTACACCTTC	CASSLGQGDGYTF
-	TRBV7-9	TRBJ1-4	-	TGTGCCAGCAGCTGGGAGGGTGAAAAACTGTTTTTT	CASSWEGEKLFF
-	TRBV5-1	TRBJ1-4	-	TGCGCCAGCAGCTCCGACAGAAGACAAACTAATGAAAAACTGTTTTTT	CASSSDRRQTNEKLFF
-	TRBV27	TRBJ1-5	-	TGTGCCAGCAGCGGACAGAGCGATAGCAATCAGCCCCAGCATTTT	CASSGQSDSNQPQHF
TRBD1	TRBV5-1	TRBJ1-1	-	TGCGCCAGCAGCTTACAGGGGTTCACTGAAGCTTTCTTT	CASSLQGFTEAFF
-	TRBV10-3	TRBJ2-7	-	TGTGCCATCAGTGAATGGGGAGGCGAGCAGTACTTC	CAISEWGGEQYF
-	TRBV7-7	TRBJ2-5	-	TGTGCTAGCAGCTCCACCGGGACTCCCCAAGAGACCCAGTACTTC	CASSSTGTPQETQYF
-	TRBV30	TRBJ1-1	-	TGTGCCTGGACCATCCTGGTTAGGGGGGAAGCTTTCTTT	CAWTILVRGEAFF
-	TRBV12-5	TRBJ2-3	few	TGTGCTAGTGGTTTGGGCTACCCGGCATTTACAGATACGCAGTATTTT	CASGLGYPAFTDTQYF
-	TRBV2	TRBJ1-4	few	TGTGCCAGCAGGGGGTCCCCTAATGAAAAACTGTTTTTT	CASRGSPNEKLFF
-	TRBV2	TRBJ1-6	-	TGTGCCAGCAGTGAACGGGGAACCTATAATTCACCCCTCCACTTT	CASSERGTYNSPLHF
-	TRBV10-3	TRBJ2-5	-	TGTGCCATCAGTGAGTCACCCAAAGAGACCCAGTACTTC	CAISESPKETQYF
TRBD1	TRBV30	TRBJ1-1	-	TGTGCCTGGAGTGGGGACAGGGACTTGAACACTGAAGCTTTCTTT	CAWSGDRDLNTEAFF
-	TRBV7-2	TRBJ2-7	-	TGTGCCAGCAGCCGTACCGTAACAGGGTCCTACGAGCAGTACTTC	CASSRTVTGSYEQYF
-	TRBV19	TRBJ1-2	-	TGTGCCAGTACCTCACTTCTAGGGGGTAACTATGGCTACACCTTC	CASTSLLGGNYGYTF
-	TRBV9	TRBJ2-3	-	TGTGCCAGCAGCCCTCAGGTGGTAGCCCCGGATACGCAGTATTTT	CASSPQVVAPDTQYF
TRBD1	TRBV19	TRBJ1-1	-	TGTGCCAGTAGTATCATCGAGACAGGGAGTACTGAAGCTTTCTTT	CASSIIETGSTEAFF
-	TRBV7-2	TRBJ1-3	-	TGTGCCAGCAGGAATACAGGGCTCGGAAACACCATATATTTT	CASRNTGLGNTIYF
TRBD1	TRBV2	TRBJ2-7	-	TGTGCCAGCGTAGGGGGACAGGGGGGTTCCTACGAGCAGTACTTC	CASVGGQGGSYEQYF
-	TRBV5-8	TRBJ1-1	-	TGTGCCAGCAGCTTGCGCACCACGAACACTGAAGCTTTCTTT	CASSLRTTNTEAFF
TRBD1	TRBV2	TRBJ1-2	-	TGTGCCAGCAGTCGTCCCGGGACAGGGTTCGGCTACACCTTC	CASSRPGTGFGYTF
-	TRBV5-1	TRBJ2-1	-	TGCGCCAGCAGCTTGCAAACAGGGACATACAATGAGCAGTTCTTC	CASSLQTGTYNEQFF
TRBD2	TRBV9	TRBJ2-5	-	TGTGCCAGCAGCGTAACGGCGGGGGGAATCCAAGAGACCCAGTACTTC	CASSVTAGGIQETQYF